The 5 T cell receptor beta chains in this list originate from one sample, sequenced in a study of cytomegalovirus exposure and HLA in healthy donors. PCR employed 60 Vbeta and 13 Jbeta primers. The method was immunoSEQ multiplex PCR; TCRdb's version includes in-frame clones alone and lacks a portion of them. The sample lists roughly 120,000 clones; roughly 73% were seen once. The sample consisted of PBMCs. The receptors were gathered from a man in his 60s in good health and CMV-seropositive.

V usage is TRBV9 and J usage is TRBJ2-2; D is undetermined. The V end was cut by 1 base, the J end by 3 bases, with 7 bases between. Germline V gene lookup returns CDR1 SGDLS and CDR2 YYNGEE. The CDR3 is 14 amino acids. The CDR3 DNA is TGTGCCAGCAGCGTATCTAGTTACACCGGGGAGCTGTTTTTT. Its protein product is CASSVSSYTGELFF.

With regard to this clone: At one end, the junction sequence differs from germline, possibly due to a read error. This chain links TRBV6-1 with TRBJ1-2; D is ambiguous. Germline loops: CDR1 MNHNS, CDR2 SASEGT. The CDR3 extends over 12 amino acids. The CDR3 reads CASSETYPSSSF. The CDR3 DNA is TGTGCCAGCAGTGAAACCTATCCATCCTCATCCTTC.

The CDR3 DNA is TGTGCCAGCATCAAGCTCACTAGCACAGATACGCAGTATTTT. This encodes CASIKLTSTDTQYF. V gene TRBV9 combines with J gene TRBJ2-3; D uncertain. Trimming shortened V by 6 bases and J by 0 bases, and 11 bases separated the two germline ends. CDR3 length equals 14 residues. In germline, CDR1 is SGDLS, CDR2 YYNGEE.

This chain connects TRBV15 to TRBJ1-5, with a weak D call TRBD1 (5 bases). Germline CDR1 reads LNHNV; CDR2 reads YYDKDF (reference sequence). V was trimmed by 8 bases and J by 7 bases, leaving 12 bases between them. CDR3 length: 12 amino acids. The CDR3 DNA is TGTGCCACCGGGCAGGGTCGACAGCCCCAGCATTTT. Translating gives CATGQGRQPQHF.

The chain employs TRBV4-2 and TRBJ2-1; TRBD2 matches 9 bases. V trimming: 1 base; J trimming: 0 bases; junction bases outside the gene matches: 10. This CDR3 is 19 amino acids long. CDR1 LGHNA and CDR2 YNFKEQ come from the germline V gene. CDR3 nucleotide sequence: TGTGCCAGCAGCCAAGCGGCGGCGGGACTAGCCCGCTCCTACAATGAGCAGTTCTTC. Its protein product is CASSQAAAGLARSYNEQFF.